These T cell receptor beta chains were read from a single sample in a study of cytomegalovirus exposure and HLA in healthy donors. The repertoire was sequenced with immunoSEQ multiplex PCR; TCRdb's copy has only in-frame clones and lacks some. This repertoire shows 180,000 or so clones, more than 80% found once; its top ten account for about 0.82%. Sample: PBMCs. These receptors all stem from a woman younger than 35 in good health and CMV-seronegative. CDR3s include the opening cysteine and the closing phenylalanine or tryptophan. D genes are given only for firm matches. Some rows mark clone size as missing; the rest say once, few, many or name a class of expanded clone.

DNA,CDR3,size,J,D,V
TGTGCTAGTGCATTGTTAACTGGAGGGAGGGGGTATGGCTACACCTTC,CASALLTGGRGYGYTF,NA,TRBJ1-2,NA,TRBV12-5
TGCGCCAGCAGTATACTAGCGGGAGTCGACACCGGGGAGCTGTTTTTT,CASSILAGVDTGELFF,NA,TRBJ2-2,TRBD2,TRBV4-1
TGCGCCAGCAGCCCCCCTCTAGCGGGAACCACCAATGAGCAGTTCTTC,CASSPPLAGTTNEQFF,NA,TRBJ2-1,TRBD2,TRBV5-1
TGTGCCAGTAGTGTACCGACGGGGGTTAACACTGAAGCTTTCTTT,CASSVPTGVNTEAFF,NA,TRBJ1-1,NA,TRBV19
TGTGCCAGCAGCTTGGGCCTTAAAGTCCGTACGCAGTATTTT,CASSLGLKVRTQYF,NA,TRBJ2-3,NA,TRBV11-2
TGTGCCAGTAGTAGTGGAGGGGGCTTTATCGCTGAAGCTTTCTTT,CASSSGGGFIAEAFF,NA,TRBJ1-1,TRBD1,TRBV19
TGTGCCAGCAGCTTAGGAGGGAACACTGAAGCTTTCTTT,CASSLGGNTEAFF,NA,TRBJ1-1,NA,TRBV5-6
TGTGCCAGCAGTGTTTCCGGTCCCCCCCCAGATACGCAGTATTTT,CASSVSGPPPDTQYF,NA,TRBJ2-3,NA,TRBV6-1
TGTGCCAGCAGCTTAGCGAGGGGGCGTGAGCAGTACTTC,CASSLARGREQYF,NA,TRBJ2-7,TRBD1,TRBV11-1
TGTGCAACAGGCGGCATTCGGGACACCGGGGAGCTGTTTTTT,CATGGIRDTGELFF,NA,TRBJ2-2,NA,TRBV6-1
TGTGCCAGCAGTTTATCTGCGGGGCCGCTTTCCTACGAGCAGTACTTC,CASSLSAGPLSYEQYF,NA,TRBJ2-7,NA,TRBV27
TGTGCCAGCAGTGGGGGGGGACAGGGAATTAATGAGCAGTTCTTC,CASSGGGQGINEQFF,NA,TRBJ2-1,TRBD1,TRBV11-3
TGTGCCAGCAGCCAAAGGGGGGGGCGGGACTCCTACAATGAGCAGTTCTTC,CASSQRGGRDSYNEQFF,NA,TRBJ2-1,NA,TRBV14
TGTGCCAGCAGTGAATCTCAGCGAGGCTACACCTTC,CASSESQRGYTF,NA,TRBJ1-2,NA,TRBV25-1
TGTGCCAGCAGCCGCCCGGACTTGACGGCGGCTGAAGCTTTCTTT,CASSRPDLTAAEAFF,NA,TRBJ1-1,NA,TRBV7-9
TGTGCCAGCAGTGTAGGAGCGGACCCCACAGATACGCAGTATTTT,CASSVGADPTDTQYF,once,TRBJ2-3,NA,TRBV6-1
TGCGCCAGCAGCTTGGATGAGGGTAGGGCTGAAGCTTTCTTT,CASSLDEGRAEAFF,NA,TRBJ1-1,NA,TRBV5-1
TGCGCCAGCAGCCGCCGGACTAGCGGGAGCACACCAATTGAGCAGTTCTTC,CASSRRTSGSTPIEQFF,NA,TRBJ2-1,TRBD2,TRBV4-3
TGTGCCAGCAGTTTAACTTCTTCTGGCTACACCTTC,CASSLTSSGYTF,NA,TRBJ1-2,NA,TRBV28
TGTGCCAGCAGCCATACCGGACTAGCGGTCTCCGGGGAGCTGTTTTTT,CASSHTGLAVSGELFF,once,TRBJ2-2,TRBD2,TRBV4-2
TGCAGCGTTGCGCACAGGGGGCTTCAGGATGGCTACACCTTC,CSVAHRGLQDGYTF,NA,TRBJ1-2,TRBD1,TRBV29-1
TGTGCCAGCAGTGGGACTAGTGGCGAGACCCAGTACTTC,CASSGTSGETQYF,NA,TRBJ2-5,TRBD2,TRBV2
TGTGCCAGTAGTATGATAGCGGGAGCCATTAATGAGCAGTTCTTC,CASSMIAGAINEQFF,NA,TRBJ2-1,TRBD2,TRBV19
TGTGCCAGCAGTCCCGGGACTAGCGGGAGCGGCACAGATACGCAGTATTTT,CASSPGTSGSGTDTQYF,NA,TRBJ2-3,TRBD2,TRBV6-4
TGTGCCAGCAGCTTGGGAGCGGGAGGGGAGGTTGAGCAGTTCTTC,CASSLGAGGEVEQFF,NA,TRBJ2-1,TRBD2,TRBV5-4
TGTGCCAGCAGCACGAGCGGGTCCCCGAACACCGGGGAGCTGTTTTTT,CASSTSGSPNTGELFF,NA,TRBJ2-2,NA,TRBV11-3
TGTGCCAGCACATTAGGGGGACGGTTTTTCTCACCCCTCCACTTT,CASTLGGRFFSPLHF,few,TRBJ1-6,NA,TRBV2
TGTGCCAGTTCGGTGGGGGCCCTCGGCACTGAAGCTTTCTTT,CASSVGALGTEAFF,NA,TRBJ1-1,NA,TRBV19